Listed below are T cell receptor beta chains from one sample, sequenced in a study of cytomegalovirus exposure and HLA in healthy donors. The method was immunoSEQ multiplex PCR; TCRdb's version includes in-frame clones alone and lacks a portion of them. The sample yields 200,000 to 250,000 clones, around four fifths seen once. The sample comprised PBMCs. These receptors originate from a woman in her fifties or sixties in good health and CMV-seropositive. CDR3s include the opening cysteine and the closing phenylalanine or tryptophan. A D gene is named only where the DNA matches it firmly. Only some rows state a clone size, as once, few, many or a class for expanded clones.

NA | NA | TRBJ1-2 | TRBV18 | TGTGCCAGCTCACCACCGGAGGCCAGGATCTATGGCTACACCTTC | CASSPPEARIYGYTF
NA | NA | TRBJ2-7 | TRBV6-1 | TGTGCCAGCAGGAAGGCGGACAGCTACGAGCAGTACTTC | CASRKADSYEQYF
NA | NA | TRBJ1-2 | TRBV7-2 | TGTGCCAGCAGCTTGGGGGGGGCGCTGGTAGGAAATAGTGGCTACACCTTC | CASSLGGALVGNSGYTF
NA | NA | TRBJ1-3 | TRBV5-1 | TGCGCCAGCAGCTCTGGGGCAGGACCTGGAAACACCATATATTTT | CASSSGAGPGNTIYF
NA | TRBD1 | TRBJ1-1 | TRBV9 | TGTGCCAGCAGCGTAGACCCTTCAGGGGGCATCACTGAAGCTTTCTTT | CASSVDPSGGITEAFF
few | NA | TRBJ2-1 | TRBV4-1 | TGCGCCAGCAGCCAAGATGCTGGGCGCCAGCAGTTCTTC | CASSQDAGRQQFF
NA | TRBD1 | TRBJ2-5 | TRBV9 | TGTGCCAGCAGCCCCCAGACAGGGGGCGGGGGAGAGACCCAGTACTTC | CASSPQTGGGGETQYF
NA | NA | TRBJ2-2 | TRBV5-4 | TGTGCCAGCAGCTTGGCCTGGGGGCGTAACACCGGGGAGCTGTTTTTT | CASSLAWGRNTGELFF
once | TRBD1 | TRBJ2-1 | TRBV4-1 | TGCGCCAGCAGCCATTTAACAGGGGGCAATGAGCAGTTCTTC | CASSHLTGGNEQFF
NA | NA | TRBJ1-4 | TRBV7-6 | TGTGCCAGCAGCTTGGGGCAGGGAGGGGAAAAACTGTTTTTT | CASSLGQGGEKLFF
NA | TRBD1 | TRBJ1-5 | TRBV30 | TGTGCCTGGACAGTTTCGGGACAGGGTTTCGTTCAGCCCCAGCATTTT | CAWTVSGQGFVQPQHF
NA | NA | TRBJ2-1 | TRBV10-3 | TGTGCCATCAGTGCTACCACCTCGGGGAACAATGAGCAGTTCTTC | CAISATTSGNNEQFF